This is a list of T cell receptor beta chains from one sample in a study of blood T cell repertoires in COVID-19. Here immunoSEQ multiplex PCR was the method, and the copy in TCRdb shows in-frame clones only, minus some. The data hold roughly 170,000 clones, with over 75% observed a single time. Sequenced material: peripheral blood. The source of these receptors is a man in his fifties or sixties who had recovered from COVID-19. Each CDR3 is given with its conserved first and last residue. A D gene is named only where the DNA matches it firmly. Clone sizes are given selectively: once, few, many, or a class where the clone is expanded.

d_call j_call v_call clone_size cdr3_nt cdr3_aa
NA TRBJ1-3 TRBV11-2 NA TGTGCCAGCAGCACGGTAGGGGCTGGAAACACCATATATTTT CASSTVGAGNTIYF
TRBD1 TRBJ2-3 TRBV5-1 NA TGCGCCAGCAGCCCCGGACAGGGGGCTATAGATACGCAGTATTTT CASSPGQGAIDTQYF
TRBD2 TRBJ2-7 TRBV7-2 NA TGTGCCAGCAGCTTAATCGGGGGGGCCTCCTACGAGCAGTACTTC CASSLIGGASYEQYF
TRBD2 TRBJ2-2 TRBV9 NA TGTGCCCCCAGCGGAAGCGGGGGGGGGAACACCGGGGAGCTGTTTTTT CAPSGSGGGNTGELFF
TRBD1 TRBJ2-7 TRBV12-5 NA TGTGCTAGTGGGCCCAGGGGGCGTCACTACGAGCAGTACTTC CASGPRGRHYEQYF
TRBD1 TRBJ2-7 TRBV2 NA TGTGCCAGCAGTGCGGGACAGGGCATCAACGAGCAGTACTTC CASSAGQGINEQYF
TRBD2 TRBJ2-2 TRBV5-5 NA TGTGCCAGCAGCCTTGGACTAGACCCAACCGGGGAGCTGTTTTTT CASSLGLDPTGELFF
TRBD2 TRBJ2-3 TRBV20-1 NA TGCAGTGCTAGTTCCAGCGGGGGGACCGATACGCAGTATTTT CSASSSGGTDTQYF
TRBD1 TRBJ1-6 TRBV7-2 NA TGTGCCAGCAAACTACAGGGGGCGCTGGAAAATTCACCCCTCCACTTT CASKLQGALENSPLHF
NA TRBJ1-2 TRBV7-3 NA TGTGCCAGCAGCTTAGGACCGGGGGTATATGGCTACACCTTC CASSLGPGVYGYTF
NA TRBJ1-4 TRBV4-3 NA TGCGCCAGCAGCCAAGACGGGCGGGGGGCAAATGAAAAACTGTTTTTT CASSQDGRGANEKLFF
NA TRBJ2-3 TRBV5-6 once TGTGCCAGCAGAAAGGACAGTTACACAGATACGCAGTATTTT CASRKDSYTDTQYF
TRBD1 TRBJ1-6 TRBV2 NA TGTGCCAGCCGGACAGGGGACAATTCACCCCTCCACTTT CASRTGDNSPLHF
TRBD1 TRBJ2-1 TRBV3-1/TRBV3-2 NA TGTGCCAGCAGCCGAGGGACAGGGTCGGATGAGCAGTTCTTC CASSRGTGSDEQFF
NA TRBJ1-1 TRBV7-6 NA TGTGCCAGCAGCTTAGCCCCCCTAGCCGGCACTGAAGCTTTCTTT CASSLAPLAGTEAFF
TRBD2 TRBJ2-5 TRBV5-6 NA TGTGCCAGCAGCTTGGTCGCGCGGGGGGGTCCAAAGAGTAGAGAGACCCAGTACTTC CASSLVARGGPKSRETQYF
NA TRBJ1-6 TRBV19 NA TGTGCCAGTAGTCAGGGGAATTCACCCCTCCACTTT CASSQGNSPLHF
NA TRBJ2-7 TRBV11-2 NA TGTGCCAGCAGCTTAGACTCAGTGACCTACGAGCAGTACTTC CASSLDSVTYEQYF
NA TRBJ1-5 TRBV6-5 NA TGTGCCAGCAAGCGGTCAGGGGCGGAGCAGCCCCAGCATTTT CASKRSGAEQPQHF
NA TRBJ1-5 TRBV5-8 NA TGTGCCAGCAGCCTCCGGGACACAAGAAATCAGCCCCAGCATTTT CASSLRDTRNQPQHF
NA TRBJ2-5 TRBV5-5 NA TGTGCCAGCAGCCCCGTACAAGAGACCCAGTACTTC CASSPVQETQYF
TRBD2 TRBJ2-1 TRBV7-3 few TGTGCCAGCAGTCGGCGGGCTAGCGGGGCGTCCTACAATGAGCAGTTCTTC CASSRRASGASYNEQFF
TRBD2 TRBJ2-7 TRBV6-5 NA TGTGCCAGCAGTTACTCGGAGAGTCTAGCGGGGTACGAGCAGTACTTC CASSYSESLAGYEQYF
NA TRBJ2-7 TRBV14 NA TGTGCCAGCAGCCGCATCAGGGGAAGCTCCTACGAGCAGTACTTC CASSRIRGSSYEQYF
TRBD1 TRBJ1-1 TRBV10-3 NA TGTGCCATCAGTGCTTCGACAGGGGAGGGGACTGAAGCTTTCTTT CAISASTGEGTEAFF
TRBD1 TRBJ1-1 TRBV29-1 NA TGCAGCGTGCGGACAGGGTTAGGTGGAGATGAAGCTTTCTTT CSVRTGLGGDEAFF
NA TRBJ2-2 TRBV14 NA TGTGCCAGCAGCACACTCAGGGGTGCGAACACCGGGGAGCTGTTTTTT CASSTLRGANTGELFF
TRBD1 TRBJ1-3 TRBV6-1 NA TGTGCCAGCAGTGCGACAGGGTACACGGGGGGAAACACCATATATTTT CASSATGYTGGNTIYF
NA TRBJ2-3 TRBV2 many TGTGCCAGCAGTGAACAGGGGACAGATACGCAGTATTTT CASSEQGTDTQYF
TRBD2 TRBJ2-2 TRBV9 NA TGTGCCAGCAGCGTCATATCGCCCGCGGGGGGCGAAGACACCGGGGAGCTGTTTTTT CASSVISPAGGEDTGELFF
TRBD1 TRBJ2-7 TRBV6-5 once TGTGCCAGCACCATAGACAGGGGCCTATACGAGCAGTACTTC CASTIDRGLYEQYF
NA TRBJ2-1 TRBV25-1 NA TGTGCCAGCAGTAGACAGGTATCTGGTGAGCAGTTCTTC CASSRQVSGEQFF
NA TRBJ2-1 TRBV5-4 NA TGTGCCAGCAGCTTGGGAGGCAATGAGCAGTTCTTC CASSLGGNEQFF
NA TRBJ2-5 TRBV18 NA TGTGCCAGCTCACCAACTGCAGAGACCCAGTACTTC CASSPTAETQYF
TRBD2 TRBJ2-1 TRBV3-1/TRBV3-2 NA TGTGCCAGCAGCCAACAGCCCGGGGGGGATGAGCAGTTCTTC CASSQQPGGDEQFF
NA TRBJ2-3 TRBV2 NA TGTGCCAGCTTGATAGTGACTATCACAGATACGCAGTATTTT CASLIVTITDTQYF
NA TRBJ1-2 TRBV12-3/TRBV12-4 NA TGTGCCAGCAGTTTCCGTGGTACGCGTGGCTACACCTTC CASSFRGTRGYTF
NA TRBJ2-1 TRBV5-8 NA TGTGCCAGCAGCTACCAGATTAACCATGAGCAGTTCTTC CASSYQINHEQFF
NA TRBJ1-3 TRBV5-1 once TGCGCCAGCAGGGCCTCTGGAAACACCATATATTTT CASRASGNTIYF
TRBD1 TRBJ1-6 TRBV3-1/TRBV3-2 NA TGTGCCAGCAGTCTCCCTCGGGACAGTAATTCACCCCTCCACTTT CASSLPRDSNSPLHF
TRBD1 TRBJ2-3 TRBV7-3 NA TGTGCCAGCAGCTTAGGATCAGGGGGATTTGGACGGGACACAGATACGCAGTATTTT CASSLGSGGFGRDTDTQYF
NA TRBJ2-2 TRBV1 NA TGCACCAGCAGCCAAGTGATCTCAGAGAACACCGGGGAGCTGTTTTTT CTSSQVISENTGELFF
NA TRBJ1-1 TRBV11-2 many TGTGCCAGCAGCTTTAACAGGAACACTGAAGCTTTCTTT CASSFNRNTEAFF
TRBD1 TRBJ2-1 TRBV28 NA TGTGCCAGCAGCCTGCCGGGACAGGGGGCAGGTGGTGAGCAGTTCTTC CASSLPGQGAGGEQFF
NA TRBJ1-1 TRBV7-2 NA TGTGCCAGCAGCTTTAACCCCACGGGGACTGAAGCTTTCTTT CASSFNPTGTEAFF
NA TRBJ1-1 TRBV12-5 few TGTGCTAGTGGTTTGACTCGGGGTACTGAAGCTTTCTTT CASGLTRGTEAFF
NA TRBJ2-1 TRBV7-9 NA TGTGCCAGCAGCTTAGGAGGAGACTACAATGAGCAGTTCTTC CASSLGGDYNEQFF
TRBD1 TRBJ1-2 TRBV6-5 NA TGTGCCAGCAGGTTCCGGGACAGGGGGTTAGATGGCTACACCTTC CASRFRDRGLDGYTF
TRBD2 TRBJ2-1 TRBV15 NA TGTGCCACCAGCAGTGAACCGGGACTATACAATGAGCAGTTCTTC CATSSEPGLYNEQFF
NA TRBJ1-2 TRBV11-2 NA TGTGCCAGCAGCACGGGTTATGGCTACACCTTC CASSTGYGYTF
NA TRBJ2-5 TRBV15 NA TGTGCCACCAGCAGGGGGCGGAGCCAAGAGACCCAGTACTTC CATSRGRSQETQYF
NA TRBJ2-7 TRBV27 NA TGTGCCAGCAGTTTAGCAGCAGGATCCTACGAGCAGTACTTC CASSLAAGSYEQYF
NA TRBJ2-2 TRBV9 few TGTGCCAGCAGCGTTCGGGGGGCCGGCACCGGGGAGCTGTTTTTT CASSVRGAGTGELFF
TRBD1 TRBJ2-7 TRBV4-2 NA TGTGCCAGCAGCCGGGAAACGACAGGGGGCATATACGAGCAGTACTTC CASSRETTGGIYEQYF